Listed here are 20 T cell receptor beta chains from one sample, sequenced in a study of cytomegalovirus exposure and HLA in healthy donors. PCR employed 60 Vbeta and 13 Jbeta primers. Data came from immunoSEQ multiplex PCR; TCRdb stores just in-frame clones and leaves some out. The data contain some 130,000 clones, just under 80% of them singletons. The sample taken for sequencing was PBMCs. Receptor source: a man in his thirties or forties in good health.

The rearrangement joins TRBV9 to TRBJ2-1; D is unresolved. Trimming removed 4 bases at V and 7 bases at J, with 15 bases between. Germline V CDR1 and CDR2: SGDLS, YYNGEE. The CDR3 is 14 amino acids. CDR3 loop: CASSPSGSENEQFF. The CDR3, as DNA: TGTGCCAGCAGCCCTTCAGGAAGTGAGAATGAGCAGTTCTTC. Full variable domain (rest looked up from reference TRBV9 and TRBJ2-1): DSGVTQTPKHLITATGQRVTLRCSPRSGDLSVYWYQQSLDQGLQFLIQYYNGEERAKGNILERFSAQQFPDLHSELNLSSLELGDSALYFCASSPSGSENEQFFGPGTRLTVL.

The chain combines TRBV7-9 with TRBJ2-3, with D unclear. The germline gives CDR1 SEHNR, CDR2 FQNEAQ (reference sequence). With 2 bases removed from V and 8 bases from J, the gap between germline ends came to 14 bases. The CDR3 loop spans 14 amino acids. The CDR3 bases are TGTGCCAGCAGCTTAAGCTCATCTCCCGTTACGCAGTATTTT. Its protein product is CASSLSSSPVTQYF.

The V gene is TRBV7-6, the J gene TRBJ1-1, with D perhaps TRBD1 (5 bases). The CDR3 totals 15 residues. CDR1 SGHVS and CDR2 FNYEAQ come from the germline V gene. Trimming left V 5 bases short and J 4 bases short, with 17 bases between. The CDR3 DNA follows: TGTGCCAGCAGCCCCCGGCAGGGCCGCTCCACTGAAGCTTTCTTT. Residues: CASSPRQGRSTEAFF. The variable domain in full, with the rest retrieved from reference TRBV7-6 and TRBJ1-1, is GAGVSQSPRYKVTKRGQDVALRCDPISGHVSLYWYRQALGQGPEFLTYFNYEAQQDKSGLPNDRFSAERPEGSISTLTIQRTEQRDSAMYRCASSPRQGRSTEAFFGQGTRLTVV.

The chain recombines TRBV7-9 with TRBJ1-5; D remains ambiguous. Germline CDR1 reads SEHNR; CDR2 reads FQNEAQ (reference sequence). V lost 6 bases and J lost 8, with 11 bases in between. There are 12 residues in the CDR3. The CDR3 sequence is CASSYPGKPQHF. CDR3 DNA: TGTGCCAGCAGTTACCCGGGGAAGCCCCAGCATTTT.

The chain is built from TRBV2 and TRBJ1-5; 7 bases are shared with TRBD1. The V gene's germline CDR1 is SNHLY and CDR2 FYNNEI. CDR3 length equals 15 residues. The ends lost 6 bases at V and 2 bases at J; junction bases unmatched: 7. CDR3 sequence reads: CASSTDRRRNQPQHF. DNA of the CDR3: TGTGCCAGCAGCACGGACAGGAGACGCAATCAGCCCCAGCATTTT.

This chain uses TRBV9 with TRBJ2-2; D is perhaps TRBD2 (6 bases). Germline assignment: CDR1 SGDLS and CDR2 YYNGEE. This CDR3 has 18 residues. V was clipped by 0 bases and J by 6 bases, with 21 bases between them. CDR3 amino acids: CASSVGERAAVLAGELFF. CDR3 in DNA: TGTGCCAGCAGCGTAGGTGAGCGGGCGGCTGTTCTGGCCGGGGAGCTGTTTTTT.

This rearrangement joins TRBV4-2 to TRBJ2-3, with 10 bases lining up with TRBD2. V lost 3 bases and J lost 2; bases outside the gene matches: 5. Germline V lookup: CDR1 LGHNA, CDR2 YNFKEQ. This CDR3 region has 16 residues. The chain's CDR3 is CASSQLAGGTTDTQYF. The CDR3 nucleotides read TGTGCCAGCAGCCAGTTAGCGGGAGGAACCACAGATACGCAGTATTTT.

V gene TRBV30 combines with J gene TRBJ1-1; 8 bases fit TRBD1. From germline, CDR1 is GTSNPN and CDR2 SVGIG (reference sequence). Trimming removed 3 bases from V and 10 bases from J; junction bases left unmatched: 7. The CDR3 contains 12 residues. CDR3: CAWRLTGGRAFF. In nucleotides, the CDR3 is TGTGCCTGGAGGCTAACAGGGGGGAGAGCTTTCTTT. Full variable domain (rest looked up from reference TRBV30 and TRBJ1-1): SQTIHQWPATLVQPVGSPLSLECTVEGTSNPNLYWYRQAAGRGLQLLFYSVGIGQISSEVPQNLSASRPQDRQFILSSKKLLLSDSGFYLCAWRLTGGRAFFGQGTRLTVV.

CDR3 protein: CASSIRTSGRAKNIQYF. The CDR3 nucleotides are TGTGCCAGTAGTATCCGGACTAGCGGGAGGGCCAAAAACATTCAGTACTTC. The rearrangement joins TRBV19 to TRBJ2-4; 14 nucleotides line up with TRBD2. Germline V gene lookup returns CDR1 LNHDA and CDR2 SQIVND (reference sequence). This CDR3 contains 17 residues. Trimming at V came to 3 bases and at J to 1 base, leaving 2 bases not matched to a gene.

The gene calls are TRBV10-1 and TRBJ2-2, with 9 positions matching TRBD1. CDR1 WNHNN and CDR2 SYGVQD come from the germline V gene (reference sequence). The CDR3 consists of 15 residues. Unmatched junction bases numbered 8, after V lost 6 bases and J lost 6 bases. CDR3 in amino acids: CASSAGTGHAGELFF. CDR3 in DNA: TGCGCCAGCAGCGCCGGGACAGGGCATGCCGGGGAGCTGTTTTTT.

This clone was counted only a few times. The CDR3 reads CASSSPGAETQYF. CDR3 coding DNA: TGCGCCAGCAGCTCCCCAGGGGCCGAGACCCAGTACTTC. The chain recombines TRBV5-1 with TRBJ2-5; perhaps TRBD1 as D (6 bases). Germline V CDR1 and CDR2: SGHRS, YFSETQ. With 3 bases removed from V and 5 bases from J, the gap between germline ends came to 11 bases. This CDR3 region has 13 residues.

A note on this clone: Other DNA sequences in this specimen translate into the identical CDR3. The V gene is TRBV18, the J gene TRBJ2-3; the match to TRBD2 covers 13 bases. The germline V gene encodes CDR1 KGHSH and CDR2 LQKENI. Trimming cost V 3 bases and J 3 bases; bases outside gene matches: 6. CDR3 length: 17 residues. CDR3 nucleotides: TGTGCCAGCTCACCCCGACTAGCGGGAGGTAGGACAGATACGCAGTATTTT. Its translation: CASSPRLAGGRTDTQYF. The whole variable domain, remainder taken from reference TRBV18 and TRBJ2-3, is NAGVMQNPRHLVRRRGQEARLRCSPMKGHSHVYWYRQLPEEGLKFMVYLQKENIIDESGMPKERFSAEFPKEGPSILRIQQVVRGDSAAYFCASSPRLAGGRTDTQYFGPGTRLTVL.

The chain joins TRBV14 to TRBJ2-7; no definite D call. CDR3 length equals 17 residues. Trimming left V 4 bases short and J 2 bases short, with 21 bases between. Germline lookup yields CDR1 SGHDN and CDR2 FVKESK. Here the CDR3 DNA reads TGTGCCAGCAGCCTGAACTACCTAGGAAGGAGAGCCTACGAGCAGTACTTC. Translating it yields CASSLNYLGRRAYEQYF.

The chain recombines TRBV27 with TRBJ1-5, with D hard to call. CDR3 length equals 15 residues. Looked up from germline, CDR1 is MNHEY and CDR2 is SMNVEV (reference sequence). The V gene lost 10 bases and the J gene lost 2 bases, with 18 bases spanning the gap. Here the CDR3 DNA reads TGTGCCATCGCCGGGATACCTATCCGCAATCAGCCCCAGCATTTT. It is translated as CAIAGIPIRNQPQHF.

This clone has only one observation. The chain joins TRBV12-5 to TRBJ2-1, with TRBD2 identical over 7 bases. Trimming cost V 1 base and J 6 bases; bases outside gene matches: 6. The CDR3 has 15 amino acids. CDR1 and CDR2 (germline): LGHNT, FRNRAP. CDR3 DNA: TGTGCTAGTGGTTTGGAGACTAGCTTTGGCAATGAGCAGTTCTTC. It translates to CASGLETSFGNEQFF.

The chain carries TRBV19 and TRBJ1-1; D uncertain. The V gene's germline CDR1 is LNHDA and CDR2 SQIVND (reference sequence). The CDR3 is 12 amino acids. V lost 5 bases, J lost 6 bases, and 10 bases lay in between. The CDR3 DNA is TGTGCCAGTAGTGTGGGCGTCTCTGAAGCTTTCTTT. This encodes CASSVGVSEAFF.

This chain connects TRBV4-1 to TRBJ2-7; 7 positions match TRBD1. The germline CDR1 and CDR2 sequences are MGHRA and YSYEKL. CDR3 length: 15 residues. With V trimmed by 1 base and J by 3 bases, 6 bases remained unmatched. CDR3 nucleotide sequence: TGCGCCAGCAGCCAAGGTGGGACAGTTGTCTACGAGCAGTACTTC. Residues: CASSQGGTVVYEQYF.

Only a few counts were recorded for this clone. The chain combines TRBV29-1 with TRBJ1-1; D not certain. This CDR3 region has 11 residues. Germline CDR1 SQVTM, CDR2 ANQGSEA. The V end was cut by 8 bases, the J end by 0 bases, with 7 bases between. The CDR3 DNA sequence: TGCAGCATAGAGATGAACACTGAAGCTTTCTTT. It is translated as CSIEMNTEAFF. Together with reference TRBV29-1 and TRBJ1-1, the CDR3 gives the full variable domain: SAVISQKPSRDICQRGTSLTIQCQVDSQVTMMFWYRQQPGQSLTLIATANQGSEATYESGFVIDKFPISRPNLTFSTLTVSNMSPEDSSIYLCSIEMNTEAFFGQGTRLTVV.

The rearrangement joins TRBV27 to TRBJ2-7, with no clear D. The germline gives CDR1 MNHEY, CDR2 SMNVEV (reference sequence). Deletions cut 0 bases from V and 8 bases from J, with 11 bases between. The CDR3 has 13 residues. The CDR3 DNA reads as TGTGCCAGCAGTTTATCCAGGTTCAGACAGCAGTACTTC. Protein product: CASSLSRFRQQYF.

This sequence joins TRBV7-2 and TRBJ2-1; 7 positions agree with TRBD2. This CDR3 is built from 16 residues. V shed 2 bases, J shed 2 bases, and the junction held 6 bases outside the gene matches. Germline V lookup: CDR1 SGHTA, CDR2 FQGNSA. The CDR3 sequence is CASSLTSARAYNEQFF. Here the CDR3 DNA reads TGTGCCAGCAGCTTAACTAGCGCGAGAGCCTACAATGAGCAGTTCTTC.